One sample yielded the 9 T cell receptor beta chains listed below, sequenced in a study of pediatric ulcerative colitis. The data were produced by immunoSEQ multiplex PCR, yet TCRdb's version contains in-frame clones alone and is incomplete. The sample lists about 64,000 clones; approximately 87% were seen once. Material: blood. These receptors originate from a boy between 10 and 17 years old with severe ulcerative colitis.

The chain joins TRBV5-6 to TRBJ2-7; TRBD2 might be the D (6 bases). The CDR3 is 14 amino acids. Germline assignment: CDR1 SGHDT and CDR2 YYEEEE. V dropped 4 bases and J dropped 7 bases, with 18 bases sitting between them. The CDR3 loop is CASSVAGRENEQYF. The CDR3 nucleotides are TGTGCCAGCAGCGTAGCCGGGCGGGAAAATGAGCAGTACTTC. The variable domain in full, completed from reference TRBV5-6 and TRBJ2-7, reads DAGVTQSPTHLIKTRGQQVTLRCSPKSGHDTVSWYQQALGQGPQFIFQYYEEEERQRGNFPDRFSGHQFPNYSSELNVNALLLGDSALYLCASSVAGRENEQYFGPGTRLTVT.

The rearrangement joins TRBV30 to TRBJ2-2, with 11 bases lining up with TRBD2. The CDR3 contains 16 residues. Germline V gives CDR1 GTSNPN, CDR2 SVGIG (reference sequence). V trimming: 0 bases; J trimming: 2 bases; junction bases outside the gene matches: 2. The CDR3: CAWSVLAGGNTGELFF. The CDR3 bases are TGTGCCTGGAGTGTGCTAGCGGGAGGTAACACCGGGGAGCTGTTTTTT.

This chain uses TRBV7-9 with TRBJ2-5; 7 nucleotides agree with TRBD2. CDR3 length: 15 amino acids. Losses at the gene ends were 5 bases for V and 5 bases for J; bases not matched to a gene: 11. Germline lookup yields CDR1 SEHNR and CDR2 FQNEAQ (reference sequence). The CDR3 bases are TGTGCCAGCAGCCACCGGGACTACCTTGGCGAGACCCAGTACTTC. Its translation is CASSHRDYLGETQYF.

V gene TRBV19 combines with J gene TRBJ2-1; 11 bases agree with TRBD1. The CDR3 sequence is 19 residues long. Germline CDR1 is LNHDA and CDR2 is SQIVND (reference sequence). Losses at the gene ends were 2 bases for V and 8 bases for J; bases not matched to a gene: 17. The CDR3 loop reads CASSIFGLGLGTGGHEQFF. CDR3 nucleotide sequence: TGTGCCAGTAGTATATTCGGGTTGGGGTTAGGGACAGGGGGTCATGAGCAGTTCTTC.

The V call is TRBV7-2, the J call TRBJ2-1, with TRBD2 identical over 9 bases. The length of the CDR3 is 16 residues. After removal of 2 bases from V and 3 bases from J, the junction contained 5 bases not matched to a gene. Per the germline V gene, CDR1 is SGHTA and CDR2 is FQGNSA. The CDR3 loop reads CASSLSASGNYNEQFF. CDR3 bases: TGTGCCAGCAGCTTATCAGCTAGCGGGAACTACAATGAGCAGTTCTTC.

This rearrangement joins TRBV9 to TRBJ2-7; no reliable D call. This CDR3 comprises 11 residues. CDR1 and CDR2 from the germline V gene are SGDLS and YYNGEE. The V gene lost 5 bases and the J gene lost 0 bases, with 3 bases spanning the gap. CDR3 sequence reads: CASSFSYEQYF. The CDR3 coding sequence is TGTGCCAGCAGTTTCTCCTACGAGCAGTACTTC.

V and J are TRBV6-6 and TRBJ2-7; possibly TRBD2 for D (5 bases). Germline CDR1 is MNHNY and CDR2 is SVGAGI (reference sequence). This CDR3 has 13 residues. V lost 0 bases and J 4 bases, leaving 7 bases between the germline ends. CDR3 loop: CASSYSWEYEQYF. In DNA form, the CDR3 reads TGTGCCAGCAGTTACTCGTGGGAGTACGAGCAGTACTTC.

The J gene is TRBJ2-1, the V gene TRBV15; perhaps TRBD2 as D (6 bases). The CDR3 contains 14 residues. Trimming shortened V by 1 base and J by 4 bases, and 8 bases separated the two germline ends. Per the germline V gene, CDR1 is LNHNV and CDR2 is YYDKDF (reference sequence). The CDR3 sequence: CATSRAGTYNEQFF. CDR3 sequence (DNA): TGTGCCACCAGCAGAGCCGGGACTTACAATGAGCAGTTCTTC.

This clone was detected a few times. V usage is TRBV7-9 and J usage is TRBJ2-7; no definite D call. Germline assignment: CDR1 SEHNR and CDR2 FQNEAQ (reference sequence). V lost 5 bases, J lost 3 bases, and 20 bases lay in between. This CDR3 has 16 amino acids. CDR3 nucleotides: TGTGCCAGCAGCACACATATGCCTGGAGCAAACTACGAGCAGTACTTC. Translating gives CASSTHMPGANYEQYF.